The 9 T cell receptor beta chains below come from one sample, sequenced in a study of blood T cell repertoires in COVID-19. Sequencing was performed with immunoSEQ multiplex PCR; in TCRdb, only in-frame clones are kept and a portion is missing. This table holds about 140,000 clones, 84% found once. Sequencing used peripheral blood. All receptors derive from a woman of 80 years or more in a cohort sampled during active or convalescent COVID-19.

The rearrangement links TRBV27 to TRBJ2-3, with 9 nucleotides matching TRBD2. J lost 6 bases, V lost 2 bases, and 6 bases had no gene match. CDR3 size: 15 residues. Germline assignment: CDR1 MNHEY and CDR2 SMNVEV (reference sequence). CDR3 residues: CASSLRGGAADTQYF. As DNA, the CDR3 is TGTGCCAGCAGTTTACGCGGGGGGGCCGCGGATACGCAGTATTTT.

V and J are TRBV6-2 or TRBV6-3 and TRBJ1-2; D is undetermined. CDR3 size: 12 residues. The V and J ends lost 2 bases and 8 bases respectively, with 9 bases between them. Germline values: CDR1 MNHEY, CDR2 SVGEGT. CDR3 nucleotides: TGTGCCAGCAGTTACGCCTTGCGGGGCTACACCTTC. Translating gives CASSYALRGYTF.

The J gene is TRBJ1-2, the V gene TRBV28; D is undetermined. V lost 3 bases and J lost 2, with 4 bases in between. The CDR3 consists of 12 residues. The V gene's germline CDR1 is MDHEN and CDR2 SYDVKM. CDR3 DNA sequence: TGTGCCAGCAGTTTGGGCAACTATGGCTACACCTTC. It yields the protein CASSLGNYGYTF.

The chain is built from TRBV11-2 and TRBJ1-4; no clear D gene. V was shortened by 0 bases and J by 4 bases, with 9 bases between the two germline ends. Germline CDR1 SGHAT, CDR2 FQNNGV. CDR3 length: 15 amino acids. CDR3 protein: CASSLERGINEKLFF. The CDR3 nucleotides are TGTGCCAGCAGCTTAGAGAGAGGGATTAATGAAAAACTGTTTTTT. The full variable domain, its missing parts supplied by reference TRBV11-2 and TRBJ1-4, is EAGVAQSPRYKIIEKRQSVAFWCNPISGHATLYWYQQILGQGPKLLIQFQNNGVVDDSQLPKDRFSAERLKGVDSTLKIQPAKLEDSAVYLCASSLERGINEKLFFGSGTQLSVL.

The chain is built from TRBV19 and TRBJ1-3; no firm D call. The germline V gene has CDR1 LNHDA and CDR2 SQIVND (reference sequence). V was pared by 3 bases and J by 8 bases, with 14 bases between. The CDR3 has 14 amino acids. CDR3 DNA sequence: TGTGCCAGTAGTATTCCGGGAGATCGGGACACCATATATTTT. Translation gives CASSIPGDRDTIYF. Complete variable domain (other parts from reference TRBV19 and TRBJ1-3): DGGITQSPKYLFRKEGQNVTLSCEQNLNHDAMYWYRQDPGQGLRLIYYSQIVNDFQKGDIAEGYSVSREKKESFPLTVTSAQKNPTAFYLCASSIPGDRDTIYFGEGSWLTVV.

This chain's CDR3 is CASSLEPREQPQHF. The CDR3 region has the DNA TGTGCCAGCAGCTTAGAACCTCGGGAACAGCCCCAGCATTTT. The V call is TRBV7-2, the J call TRBJ1-5, with D unclear. V dropped 1 base and J dropped 7 bases, with 11 bases sitting between them. The CDR3 runs to 14 residues. Germline values: CDR1 SGHTA, CDR2 FQGNSA.

The table lists this clone with a few counts. This chain connects TRBV3-1 (or the pseudogene TRBV3-2) to TRBJ2-1; perhaps TRBD2 as D (6 bases). V was shortened by 8 bases and J by 3 bases, with 14 bases between the two germline ends. Germline CDR1 LGHDT, CDR2 YNNKEL (reference sequence). The length of the CDR3 is 14 residues. The CDR3 loop reads CASSGTPHYNEQFF. As DNA, the CDR3 is TGTGCCAGCTCCGGGACTCCACACTACAATGAGCAGTTCTTC.

The sample holds a few counts of this clone. The V gene is TRBV4-2, the J gene TRBJ1-5; D is ambiguous. This CDR3 is 12 amino acids long. The V end was cut by 3 bases, the J end by 4 bases, with 4 bases between. Germline V gene sequence: CDR1 LGHNA, CDR2 YNFKEQ. CDR3 amino acids: CASSQLNQPQHF. In nucleotides, the CDR3 is TGTGCCAGCAGCCAGCTAAATCAGCCCCAGCATTTT.

The rearrangement joins TRBV19 to TRBJ2-1; 8 bases line up with TRBD2. Trimming took 3 bases from V and 0 from J; bases not matched to a gene: 7. The CDR3 is made up of 17 amino acids. CDR1 is LNHDA, CDR2 SQIVND, per germline (reference sequence). CDR3 loop: CASSIGRGVGSYNEQFF. In nucleotides, the CDR3 is TGTGCCAGTAGTATTGGGCGGGGGGTTGGCTCCTACAATGAGCAGTTCTTC.